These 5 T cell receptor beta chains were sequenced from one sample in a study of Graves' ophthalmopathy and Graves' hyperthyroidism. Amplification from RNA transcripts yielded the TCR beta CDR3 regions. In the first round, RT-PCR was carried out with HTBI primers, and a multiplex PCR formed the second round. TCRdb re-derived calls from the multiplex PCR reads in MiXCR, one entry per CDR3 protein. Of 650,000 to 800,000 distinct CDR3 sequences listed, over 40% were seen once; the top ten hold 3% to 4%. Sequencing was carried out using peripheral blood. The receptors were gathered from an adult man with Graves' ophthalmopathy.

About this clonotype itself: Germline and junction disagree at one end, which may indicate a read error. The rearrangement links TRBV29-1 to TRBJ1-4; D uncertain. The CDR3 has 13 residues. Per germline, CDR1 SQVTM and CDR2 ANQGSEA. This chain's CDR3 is CSVVWGSREKLLF. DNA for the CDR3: TGCAGCGTTGTGTGGGGTAGTCGTGAAAAACTGCTTTTT.

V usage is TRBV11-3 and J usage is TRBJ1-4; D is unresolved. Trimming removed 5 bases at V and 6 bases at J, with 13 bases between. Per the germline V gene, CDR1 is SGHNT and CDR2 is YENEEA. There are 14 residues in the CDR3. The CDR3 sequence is CASSPEFVDEKLFF. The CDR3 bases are TGTGCCAGCAGCCCCGAGTTTGTGGATGAAAAACTGTTTTTT.

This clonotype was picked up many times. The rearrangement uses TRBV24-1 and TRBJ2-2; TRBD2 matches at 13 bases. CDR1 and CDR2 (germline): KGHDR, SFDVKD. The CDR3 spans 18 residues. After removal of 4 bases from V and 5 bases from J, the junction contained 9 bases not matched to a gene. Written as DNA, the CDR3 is TGTGCCACCAGTGACCCACCTACTAGCGGGAGGGGGACCGGGGAGCTGTTTTTT. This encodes CATSDPPTSGRGTGELFF.

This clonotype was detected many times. This chain's CDR3 is CASSPLASQETQYF. DNA of the CDR3: TGTGCCAGCAGCCCACTAGCGTCCCAAGAGACCCAGTACTTC. The J gene is TRBJ2-5, the V gene TRBV14; 7 nucleotides match TRBD2. Germline CDR1 reads SGHDN; CDR2 reads FVKESK. Losses at the gene ends were 4 bases for V and 1 base for J; bases not matched to a gene: 3. The CDR3 has 14 residues.

CDR3 sequence (DNA): TGTGCCACCAGCAGAGATAGAGAGAGCTCTGGGGCCAACGTCCTGACTTTC. This gives the protein CATSRDRESSGANVLTF. The genes are TRBV15 and TRBJ2-6; D is unresolved. From germline, CDR1 is LNHNV and CDR2 YYDKDF (reference sequence). V shed 0 bases and J shed 0 bases, with 9 bases lying between them. The CDR3 has 17 amino acids. The whole variable domain, filled in from reference TRBV15 and TRBJ2-6, reads DAMVIQNPRYQVTQFGKPVTLSCSQTLNHNVMYWYQQKSSQAPKLLFHYYDKDFNNEADTPDNFQSRRPNTSFCFLDIRSPGLGDTAMYLCATSRDRESSGANVLTFGAGSRLTVL.